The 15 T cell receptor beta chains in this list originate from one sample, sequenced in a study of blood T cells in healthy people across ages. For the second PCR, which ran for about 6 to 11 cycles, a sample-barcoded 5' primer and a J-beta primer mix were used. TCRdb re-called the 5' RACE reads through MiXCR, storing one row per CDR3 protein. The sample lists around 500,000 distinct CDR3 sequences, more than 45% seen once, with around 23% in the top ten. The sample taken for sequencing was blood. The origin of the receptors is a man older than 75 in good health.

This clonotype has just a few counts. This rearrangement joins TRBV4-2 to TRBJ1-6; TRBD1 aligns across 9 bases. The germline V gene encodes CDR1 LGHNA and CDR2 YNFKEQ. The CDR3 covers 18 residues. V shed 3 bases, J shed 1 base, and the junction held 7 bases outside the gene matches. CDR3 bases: TGTGCCAGCAGCCAGGCCGGGACAGGGTATTCCTATAATTCACCCCTCCACTTT. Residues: CASSQAGTGYSYNSPLHF.

The CDR3 DNA is TGCAGTGCCCCAGCGGGGGGGAACACTGAAGCTTTCTTT. Its protein product is CSAPAGGNTEAFF. This chain uses TRBV20-1 with TRBJ1-1; possibly TRBD1 for D (5 bases). The V gene's germline CDR1 is DFQATT and CDR2 SNEGSKA (reference sequence). V was cut by 6 bases and J by 1 base, with 12 bases left in between. This CDR3 contains 13 residues.

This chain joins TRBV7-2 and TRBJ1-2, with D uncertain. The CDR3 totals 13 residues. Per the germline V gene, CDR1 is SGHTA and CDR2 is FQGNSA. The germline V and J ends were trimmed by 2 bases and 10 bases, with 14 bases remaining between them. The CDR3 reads CASSLKVSTDYTF. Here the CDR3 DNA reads TGTGCCAGCAGCTTAAAAGTTTCAACTGACTACACCTTC.

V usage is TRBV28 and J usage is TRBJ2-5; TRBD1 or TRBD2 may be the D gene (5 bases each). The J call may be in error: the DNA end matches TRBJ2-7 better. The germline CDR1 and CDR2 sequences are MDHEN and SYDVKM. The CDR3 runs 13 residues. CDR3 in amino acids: CATREGLGDEQYF. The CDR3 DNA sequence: TGTGCCACTCGAGAGGGGCTGGGGGACGAGCAGTACTTC.

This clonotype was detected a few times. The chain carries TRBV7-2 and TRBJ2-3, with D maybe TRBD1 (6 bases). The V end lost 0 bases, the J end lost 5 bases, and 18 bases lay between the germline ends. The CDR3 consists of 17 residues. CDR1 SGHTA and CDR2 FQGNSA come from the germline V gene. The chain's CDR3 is CASSLASYGTLRDTQYF. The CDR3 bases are TGTGCCAGCAGCTTAGCTTCATACGGGACATTGCGAGATACGCAGTATTTT. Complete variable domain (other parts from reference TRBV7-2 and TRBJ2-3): GAGVSQSPSNKVTEKGKDVELRCDPISGHTALYWYRQSLGQGLEFLIYFQGNSAPDKSGLPSDRFSAERTGGSVSTLTIQRTQQEDSAVYLCASSLASYGTLRDTQYFGPGTRLTVL.

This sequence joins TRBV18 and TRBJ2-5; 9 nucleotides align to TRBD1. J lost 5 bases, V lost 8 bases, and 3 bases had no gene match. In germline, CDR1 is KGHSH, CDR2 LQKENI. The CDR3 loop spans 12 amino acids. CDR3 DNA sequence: TGTGCCAGCCAAGGGACAGGGGAGACCCAGTACTTC. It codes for CASQGTGETQYF.

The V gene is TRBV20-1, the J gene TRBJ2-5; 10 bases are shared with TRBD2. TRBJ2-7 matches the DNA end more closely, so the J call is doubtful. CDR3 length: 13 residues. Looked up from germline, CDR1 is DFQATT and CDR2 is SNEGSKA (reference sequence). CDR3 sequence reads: CSAPGTSDGEQYF. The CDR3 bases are TGCAGTGCCCCCGGGACTAGCGATGGCGAGCAGTACTTC.

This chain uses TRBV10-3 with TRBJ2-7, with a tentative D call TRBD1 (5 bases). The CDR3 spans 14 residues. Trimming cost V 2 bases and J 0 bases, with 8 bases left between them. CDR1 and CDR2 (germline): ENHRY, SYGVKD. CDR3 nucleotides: TGTGCCATCAGTGAGCAGGGAAGCTCCTACGAGCAGTACTTC. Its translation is CAISEQGSSYEQYF.

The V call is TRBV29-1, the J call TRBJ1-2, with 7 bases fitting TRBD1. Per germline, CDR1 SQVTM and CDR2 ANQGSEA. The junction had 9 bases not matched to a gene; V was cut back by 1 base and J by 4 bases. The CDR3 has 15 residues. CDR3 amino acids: CSVEGSGGTSYGYTF. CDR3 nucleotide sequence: TGCAGCGTTGAAGGATCAGGGGGTACATCCTATGGCTACACCTTC.

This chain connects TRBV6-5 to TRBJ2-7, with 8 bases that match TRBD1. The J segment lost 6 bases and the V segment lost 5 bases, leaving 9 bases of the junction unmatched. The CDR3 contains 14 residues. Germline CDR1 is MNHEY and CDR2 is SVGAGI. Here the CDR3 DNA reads TGTGCCAGCAGTGCCTCGGACAGGGATCGCGAGCAGTACTTC. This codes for CASSASDRDREQYF.

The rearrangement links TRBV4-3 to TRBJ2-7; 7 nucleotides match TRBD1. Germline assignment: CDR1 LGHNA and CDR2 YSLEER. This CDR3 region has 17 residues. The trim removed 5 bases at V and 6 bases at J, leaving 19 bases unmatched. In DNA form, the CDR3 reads TGCGCCAGCAGCGAACATAGCACCTCCGGGACAGTCGGCGAGCAGTACTTC. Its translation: CASSEHSTSGTVGEQYF.

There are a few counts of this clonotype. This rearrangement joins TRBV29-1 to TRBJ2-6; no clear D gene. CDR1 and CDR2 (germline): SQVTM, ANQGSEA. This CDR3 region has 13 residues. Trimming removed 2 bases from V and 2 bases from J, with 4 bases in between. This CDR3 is CSVELAGANVLTF. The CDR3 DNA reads TGCAGCGTTGAACTGGCTGGGGCCAACGTCCTGACTTTC.

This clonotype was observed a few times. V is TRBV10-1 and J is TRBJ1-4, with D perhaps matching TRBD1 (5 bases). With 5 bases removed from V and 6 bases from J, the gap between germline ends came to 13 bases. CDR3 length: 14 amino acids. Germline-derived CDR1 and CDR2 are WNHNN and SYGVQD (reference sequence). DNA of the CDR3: TGCGCCAGCAGTCGGGACGGACTCGATGAAAAACTGTTTTTT. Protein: CASSRDGLDEKLFF.

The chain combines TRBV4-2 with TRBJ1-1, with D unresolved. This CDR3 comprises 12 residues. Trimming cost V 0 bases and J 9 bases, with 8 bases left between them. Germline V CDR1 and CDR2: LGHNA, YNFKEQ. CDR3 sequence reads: CASSQDRVQAFF. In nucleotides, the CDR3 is TGTGCCAGCAGCCAAGATCGAGTCCAAGCTTTCTTT.

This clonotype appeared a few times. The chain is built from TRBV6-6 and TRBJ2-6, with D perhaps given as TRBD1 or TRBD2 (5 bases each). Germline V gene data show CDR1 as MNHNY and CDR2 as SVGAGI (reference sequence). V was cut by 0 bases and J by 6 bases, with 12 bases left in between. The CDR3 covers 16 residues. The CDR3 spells CASSYSGTRQANVLTF. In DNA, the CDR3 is TGTGCCAGCAGTTACTCCGGGACCAGGCAGGCCAACGTCCTGACTTTC.